Each of the 32 T cell receptor beta chains below was sequenced from the same sample in a study of OX40 agonist ivuxolimab in advanced cancers. This table comes from immunoSEQ multiplex PCR, and its TCRdb copy is limited to in-frame clones, with some not included. The repertoire has 80,000 to 100,000 clones, around 92% of them found once; the top ten carry about 0.3%. The sample in question was CD4+ or CD8+ T cells sorted from blood, obtained in a trial of the OX40 agonist ivuxolimab. These receptors were collected from an adult with an advanced solid tumor such as melanoma, head and neck, liver or kidney cancer.

Notes on this clone: The sample carries other DNA sequences with the same CDR3. This chain connects TRBV18 to TRBJ1-5; 7 nucleotides agree with TRBD1. Germline CDR1 is KGHSH and CDR2 is LQKENI. The CDR3 has 13 residues. Trimming took 6 bases from V and 4 from J; bases not matched to a gene: 3. Written as DNA, the CDR3 is TGTGCCAGCTCGCCAGGGGGTAATCAGCCCCAGCATTTT. This gives the protein CASSPGGNQPQHF.

Comment on this clone: The junction and the germline gene differ at one end; a read error may be behind it. The chain employs TRBV28 and TRBJ1-3; D not certain. Germline V gene sequence: CDR1 MDHEN, CDR2 SYDVKM. The CDR3 consists of 13 residues. The CDR3: CASGLPPDGTIYF. CDR3 sequence (DNA): TGTGCCAGCGGTTTGCCCCCGGATGGCACCATATATTTT.

CDR3 DNA: TGTGCCAGCAGCACAACAGGGGATCAGCCCCAGCATTTT. Translated, it gives CASSTTGDQPQHF. This chain links TRBV5-5 with TRBJ1-5; TRBD1 aligns across 7 bases. J lost 5 bases, V lost 4 bases, and 3 bases had no gene match. Looked up from germline, CDR1 is SGHKS and CDR2 is YYEKEE (reference sequence). The length of the CDR3 is 13 residues.

The CDR3 is CATSRAAEYEQYF. The CDR3, as DNA: TGTGCCACCAGCAGAGCAGCGGAATATGAGCAGTACTTC. The V call is TRBV15, the J call TRBJ2-7; weak D call: TRBD2 (5 bases). V was pared by 1 base and J by 7 bases, with 11 bases between. The length of the CDR3 is 13 residues. Germline values: CDR1 LNHNV, CDR2 YYDKDF (reference sequence).

The chain links TRBV6-1 to TRBJ1-5, with 7 bases lining up with TRBD1. The trim removed 0 bases at V and 4 bases at J, leaving 3 bases unmatched. CDR3 length: 15 residues. Per germline, CDR1 MNHNS and CDR2 SASEGT. CDR3 amino acids: CASSEAGTVNQPQHF. DNA of the CDR3: TGTGCCAGCAGTGAAGCCGGGACAGTTAATCAGCCCCAGCATTTT.

The gene calls are TRBV7-8 and TRBJ1-2; no clear D gene. The germline gives CDR1 SGHVS, CDR2 FQNEAQ. V lost 2 bases and J lost 3, with 10 bases in between. The CDR3 spans 14 residues. DNA of the CDR3: TGTGCCAGCAGCTTATTTGGTTTCGACTATGGCTACACCTTC. Translation: CASSLFGFDYGYTF.

The J gene is TRBJ1-5, the V gene TRBV6-6; TRBD1 agrees at 7 bases. The CDR3 consists of 16 residues. Germline CDR1 is MNHNY and CDR2 is SVGAGI (reference sequence). With V trimmed by 6 bases and J by 3 bases, 11 bases remained unmatched. CDR3 nucleotides: TGTGCCAGCAGCCCGAGAGCCGGGACAGACAATCAGCCCCAGCATTTT. Protein: CASSPRAGTDNQPQHF.

The chain carries TRBV4-3 and TRBJ1-2; the D is unclear. V was trimmed by 5 bases and J by 1 base, leaving 11 bases between them. The CDR3 sequence is 14 residues long. Germline V gene sequence: CDR1 LGHNA, CDR2 YSLEER. CDR3 DNA: TGCGCCAGCAGCTCCCGACTGAATAACTATGGCTACACCTTC. Amino acids: CASSSRLNNYGYTF.

The chain combines TRBV4-2 with TRBJ2-3; no definite D call. Germline CDR1 and CDR2: LGHNA and YNFKEQ. The CDR3 sequence is 15 residues long. The ends were cut back, 3 bases at V and 0 bases at J, with 10 bases in the middle. This chain's CDR3 is CASSQPSFSTDTQYF. The CDR3 DNA reads as TGTGCCAGCAGCCAGCCCTCGTTTAGCACAGATACGCAGTATTTT.

This clone was counted a single time. V gene TRBV28 combines with J gene TRBJ1-5, with a weak D call TRBD1 (6 bases). The length of the CDR3 is 17 residues. From germline, CDR1 is MDHEN and CDR2 SYDVKM. V lost 4 bases, J lost 2 bases, and 18 bases lay in between. In nucleotides, the CDR3 is TGTGCCAGCAGTTCCATCCGGGGGGGGGCTGGCAATCAGCCCCAGCATTTT. It translates to CASSSIRGGAGNQPQHF.

The V call is TRBV30, the J call TRBJ2-2, with 9 nucleotides matching TRBD2. The J segment lost 2 bases and the V segment lost 5 bases, leaving 6 bases of the junction unmatched. This CDR3 spans 15 amino acids. Germline CDR1 is GTSNPN and CDR2 is SVGIG (reference sequence). The CDR3 protein is CAWGPSGKNTGELFF. The CDR3 region has the DNA TGTGCCTGGGGGCCTAGCGGGAAAAACACCGGGGAGCTGTTTTTT.

This clone came up once. The chain combines TRBV7-9 with TRBJ2-6, with D maybe TRBD2 (6 bases). The V gene lost 3 bases and the J gene lost 10 bases, with 13 bases spanning the gap. The V gene's germline CDR1 is SEHNR and CDR2 FQNEAQ (reference sequence). This CDR3 spans 14 amino acids. The CDR3 loop is CASSFAGTDNVLTF. The CDR3 nucleotides are TGTGCCAGCAGCTTTGCGGGGACTGATAACGTCCTGACTTTC.

The chain employs TRBV9 and TRBJ1-6, with TRBD1 identical over 8 bases. Trimming took 0 bases from V and 10 from J; bases not matched to a gene: 6. The CDR3 has 15 amino acids. Per the germline V gene, CDR1 is SGDLS and CDR2 is YYNGEE. In DNA, the CDR3 is TGTGCCAGCAGCGTAGAGGACAGGGTACGGTCACCCCTCCACTTT. Encoded protein: CASSVEDRVRSPLHF.

The chain carries TRBV7-3 and TRBJ2-6, with no clear D. This CDR3 is 17 amino acids long. V was trimmed by 1 base and J by 0 bases, leaving 10 bases between them. Germline V gives CDR1 SGHTA, CDR2 FQGTGA. This CDR3 reads CASSLRGASSGANVLTF. The CDR3 DNA sequence: TGTGCCAGCAGCTTAAGGGGTGCTTCCTCTGGGGCCAACGTCCTGACTTTC.

The CDR3 nucleotides are TGTGCCAGCAGCTTGGGGGCGGACTACGAGCAGTACGTC. Protein sequence: CASSLGADYEQYV. The V call is TRBV5-4, the J call TRBJ2-7; D not resolved. Trimming took off 0 bases at V and 3 bases at J, with 7 bases between the two ends. The germline V gene encodes CDR1 SGHNT and CDR2 YYREEE (reference sequence). CDR3 size: 13 residues.

The J gene is TRBJ2-3, the V gene TRBV30; D perhaps matches TRBD2 (5 bases). CDR3 size: 11 residues. Between the trimmed V and J ends, which lost 8 bases and 1 base, there was a span of 7 bases. Germline V gene sequence: CDR1 GTSNPN, CDR2 SVGIG (reference sequence). In DNA form, the CDR3 reads TGTGCCGGGCGGGGCACAGATACGCAGTATTTT. Protein product: CAGRGTDTQYF.

The V call is TRBV6-1, the J call TRBJ2-1; 11 positions match TRBD2. Germline CDR1 reads MNHNS; CDR2 reads SASEGT. The junction had 1 base not matched to a gene; V was cut back by 8 bases and J by 1 base. This CDR3 has 14 residues. CDR3 sequence reads: CASRLAGSYNEQFF. Written as DNA, the CDR3 is TGTGCCAGCCGACTAGCGGGATCCTACAATGAGCAGTTCTTC.

The sample holds one count of this clone. CDR3 sequence reads: CASSHPGGDQPQHF. CDR3 DNA: TGTGCCAGCAGCCACCCTGGGGGCGATCAGCCCCAGCATTTT. J is TRBJ1-5 and V is TRBV4-2, with a weak D call TRBD1 (6 bases). This CDR3 has 14 amino acids. CDR1 is LGHNA and CDR2 is YNFKEQ in the germline V gene. The ends were cut back, 3 bases at V and 5 bases at J, with 11 bases in the middle.

J is TRBJ1-5 and V is TRBV29-1; 7 bases line up with TRBD1. The CDR3 extends over 14 amino acids. Trimming at V came to 7 bases and at J to 4 bases, leaving 10 bases not matched to a gene. Germline V gene lookup returns CDR1 SQVTM and CDR2 ANQGSEA. The CDR3 loop reads CSAGGTEENQPQHF. The CDR3 nucleotides are TGCAGCGCCGGGGGGACAGAAGAAAATCAGCCCCAGCATTTT.

V and J are TRBV5-6 and TRBJ2-3, with 9 nucleotides matching TRBD2. Germline V CDR1 and CDR2: SGHDT, YYEEEE. This CDR3 has 19 amino acids. V was clipped by 0 bases and J by 0 bases; unmatched bases: 11. The DNA for the CDR3 is TGTGCCAGCAGCTTGGGCCCCCCGGCTAGCGGGAAGAGCACAGATACGCAGTATTTT. Translation: CASSLGPPASGKSTDTQYF. The whole variable domain, filled in from reference TRBV5-6 and TRBJ2-3, reads DAGVTQSPTHLIKTRGQQVTLRCSPKSGHDTVSWYQQALGQGPQFIFQYYEEEERQRGNFPDRFSGHQFPNYSSELNVNALLLGDSALYLCASSLGPPASGKSTDTQYFGPGTRLTVL.

The rearrangement links TRBV27 to TRBJ1-2; D remains unclear. Per the germline V gene, CDR1 is MNHEY and CDR2 is SMNVEV (reference sequence). V was pared by 6 bases and J by 5 bases, with 13 bases between. This CDR3 has 13 amino acids. CDR3 sequence reads: CASRLMEGYGYTF. CDR3 coding DNA: TGTGCCAGCAGACTTATGGAGGGTTATGGCTACACCTTC.

The rearrangement joins TRBV4-1 to TRBJ2-4, with 11 bases fitting TRBD2. This CDR3 contains 17 residues. Germline CDR1 MGHRA, CDR2 YSYEKL. V was clipped by 0 bases and J by 5 bases; unmatched bases: 6. The CDR3 DNA reads as TGCGCCAGCAGCCAAGATGAGCTAGCGGGGGGACAAAACATTCAGTACTTC. Translated, it gives CASSQDELAGGQNIQYF.

The genes are TRBV4-1 and TRBJ2-4, with TRBD2 as a possible D gene (6 bases). This CDR3 spans 15 amino acids. V lost 4 bases and J lost 3, with 13 bases in between. Germline values: CDR1 MGHRA, CDR2 YSYEKL. CDR3 in amino acids: CASSLLIADKNIQYF. CDR3 DNA: TGCGCCAGCAGCCTTTTGATAGCGGACAAAAACATTCAGTACTTC.

The J gene is TRBJ2-4, the V gene TRBV7-3; D could derive from TRBD1 or TRBD2 (5 bases each). V was pared by 4 bases and J by 0 bases, with 25 bases between. Per germline, CDR1 SGHTA and CDR2 FQGTGA. The CDR3 length is 20 residues. This CDR3 is CASSSRPGPGGRGAKNIQYF. The DNA for the CDR3 is TGTGCCAGCAGCTCCAGGCCAGGGCCAGGAGGACGCGGAGCCAAAAACATTCAGTACTTC.

This clone was counted a few times. The chain employs TRBV30 and TRBJ1-6; 9 bases fit TRBD1. The CDR3 runs 13 residues. Germline trimming cut 3 bases from V and 9 bases from J; bases unmatched to any gene: 3. The germline CDR1 and CDR2 sequences are GTSNPN and SVGIG (reference sequence). The CDR3 loop is CAWRQGAGSPLHF. The DNA of the CDR3 is TGTGCCTGGAGACAGGGGGCAGGTTCACCCCTCCACTTT.

V gene TRBV5-1 combines with J gene TRBJ1-2, with D possibly matching TRBD1 (6 bases). Germline assignment: CDR1 SGHRS and CDR2 YFSETQ. The CDR3 consists of 14 residues. The V and J ends lost 4 bases and 4 bases respectively, with 14 bases between them. The CDR3 loop is CASSLGQTTYGYTF. The CDR3, as DNA: TGCGCCAGCAGCCTCGGACAGACGACCTATGGCTACACCTTC.

The chain recombines TRBV6-1 with TRBJ2-1, with 8 positions matching TRBD2. The germline CDR1 and CDR2 sequences are MNHNS and SASEGT. V trimming: 2 bases; J trimming: 5 bases; junction bases outside the gene matches: 8. The CDR3 has 16 amino acids. In DNA form, the CDR3 reads TGTGCCAGCAGTGAACAACCGGGGGGGACCCACAATGAGCAGTTCTTC. It yields the protein CASSEQPGGTHNEQFF.

This clone showed up just once. The chain recombines TRBV13 with TRBJ2-3; D uncertain. The V gene's germline CDR1 is PRHDT and CDR2 FYEKMQ (reference sequence). The ends were cut back, 1 base at V and 4 bases at J, with 3 bases in the middle. The CDR3 is 12 residues long. The CDR3 DNA reads as TGTGCCAGCAGCTTAGTATCAGATACGCAGTATTTT. Protein product: CASSLVSDTQYF.

CDR3 protein: CASSAGTVNTEAFF. As DNA, the CDR3 is TGTGCCAGCAGCGCCGGGACTGTGAACACTGAAGCTTTCTTT. This chain joins TRBV4-2 and TRBJ1-1; D is possibly TRBD1 (5 bases). The CDR3 has 14 amino acids. Trimming cost V 5 bases and J 0 bases, with 10 bases left between them. Germline values: CDR1 LGHNA, CDR2 YNFKEQ.

The rearrangement links TRBV11-3 to TRBJ2-1; D may be TRBD1 (6 bases). Trimming stripped 5 bases from V and 13 bases from J, with 12 bases between. The CDR3 is 11 residues long. CDR1 is SGHNT and CDR2 is YENEEA in the germline V gene. This CDR3 is CASSPGAEQFF. CDR3 sequence (DNA): TGTGCCAGCAGCCCAGGGGCGGAACAGTTCTTC.

This clone was seen only a few times. The chain couples TRBV30 to TRBJ1-2, with 8 bases lining up with TRBD1. Losses at the gene ends were 0 bases for V and 8 bases for J; bases not matched to a gene: 23. The CDR3 has 19 residues. The V gene's germline CDR1 is GTSNPN and CDR2 SVGIG (reference sequence). CDR3: CAWSVELVMTGVNPGGYTF. DNA of the CDR3: TGTGCCTGGAGTGTAGAACTCGTGATGACAGGGGTGAATCCGGGAGGCTACACCTTC.

The chain links TRBV11-1 to TRBJ2-1, with a possible D match to TRBD1 (6 bases). Looked up from germline, CDR1 is SGHAT and CDR2 is FQDESV (reference sequence). The CDR3 runs to 14 residues. V lost 7 bases, J lost 6 bases, and 16 bases lay in between. CDR3 in DNA: TGTGCCAGCACCTACATGAGGACAGTCAATGAGCAGTTCTTC. Encoded protein: CASTYMRTVNEQFF. Full variable domain (missing parts from reference TRBV11-1 and TRBJ2-1): EAEVAQSPRYKITEKSQAVAFWCDPISGHATLYWYRQILGQGPELLVQFQDESVVDDSQLPKDRFSAERLKGVDSTLKIQPAELGDSAMYLCASTYMRTVNEQFFGPGTRLTVL.